Below are 5 T cell receptor beta chains sequenced from a single sample in a study of cytomegalovirus exposure and HLA in healthy donors. Sequencing used immunoSEQ multiplex PCR; TCRdb keeps in-frame clones, though not all of them. The sample lists approximately 230,000 clones; about 88% were seen once. Sequencing input: PBMCs. These receptors all stem from a man aged 18 to 29 in good health and CMV-seropositive.

V usage is TRBV19 and J usage is TRBJ2-2, with a tentative D call TRBD1 (5 bases). CDR1 LNHDA and CDR2 SQIVND come from the germline V gene (reference sequence). The CDR3 loop spans 15 amino acids. V was pared by 9 bases and J by 6 bases, with 20 bases between. The CDR3 region has the DNA TGTGCCAGCAGGGCCTGGGGCACCCAACCCGGGGAGCTGTTTTTT. It yields the protein CASRAWGTQPGELFF.

The chain recombines TRBV4-1 with TRBJ2-1, with 10 bases identical to TRBD2. V shed 4 bases, J shed 5 bases, and the junction held 8 bases outside the gene matches. Germline CDR1 is MGHRA and CDR2 is YSYEKL. CDR3 size: 16 residues. The CDR3 reads CASSPSRTSGNNEQFF. As DNA, the CDR3 is TGCGCCAGCAGCCCGAGTAGGACTAGCGGAAACAATGAGCAGTTCTTC.

The rearrangement joins TRBV28 to TRBJ2-2; D perhaps matches TRBD1 (6 bases). CDR1 and CDR2 from the germline V gene are MDHEN and SYDVKM. The CDR3 loop spans 14 amino acids. Trimming stripped 6 bases from V and 5 bases from J, with 13 bases between. CDR3 amino acids: CASRPTGQTGELFF. The CDR3 region has the DNA TGTGCCAGCAGACCCACAGGGCAGACCGGGGAGCTGTTTTTT.

CDR3 nucleotides: TGTGCCAGCAGTGGGGGGACAGGGGGCGATGAGCAGTTCTTC. It is translated as CASSGGTGGDEQFF. The V gene is TRBV2, the J gene TRBJ2-1; TRBD1 aligns across 12 bases. The CDR3 has 14 residues. V was pared by 4 bases and J by 8 bases, with 3 bases of the junction left unmatched. Germline V CDR1 and CDR2: SNHLY, FYNNEI.

The DNA for the CDR3 is TGTGCCAGCTCACCACCCCTAGCGGGGGACTACGAGCAGTACTTC. Translation: CASSPPLAGDYEQYF. The chain has TRBV18 and TRBJ2-7; 10 nucleotides agree with TRBD2. The germline CDR1 and CDR2 sequences are KGHSH and LQKENI. The CDR3 length is 15 residues. The V segment lost 0 bases and the J segment 3 bases; nucleotides outside the gene matches: 2.